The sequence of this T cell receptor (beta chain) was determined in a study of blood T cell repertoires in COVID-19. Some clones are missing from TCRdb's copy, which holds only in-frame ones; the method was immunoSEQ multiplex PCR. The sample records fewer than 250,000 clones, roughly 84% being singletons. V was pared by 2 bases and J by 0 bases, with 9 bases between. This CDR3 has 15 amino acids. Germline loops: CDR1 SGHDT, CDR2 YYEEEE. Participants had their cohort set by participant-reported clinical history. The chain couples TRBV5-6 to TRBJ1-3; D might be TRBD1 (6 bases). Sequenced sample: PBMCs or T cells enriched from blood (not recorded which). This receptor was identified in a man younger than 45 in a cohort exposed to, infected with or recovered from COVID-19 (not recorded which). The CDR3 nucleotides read TGTGCCAGCAGCTTTTTAGGGGGCTCTGGAAACACCATATATTTT. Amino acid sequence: CASSFLGGSGNTIYF.